The 14 T cell receptor beta chains below were found in one sample sequenced in a study of shared clonotypes between healthy human individuals. Method: immunoSEQ multiplex PCR; TCRdb's copy keeps in-frame clones and lacks some. The sample holds 2,500,000 or so clones, 93% seen once. The sample comprised naive CD4+ T cells from PBMCs. The subset is: CD45RA+ positively selected. These receptors were taken from a man younger than 35 in good health. Some clones in this sample may be carry-over from other donors' samples.

This chain uses TRBV5-1 with TRBJ2-7; 7 bases align to TRBD2. The CDR3 sequence is 16 residues long. Trimming cost V 4 bases and J 6 bases; bases outside gene matches: 16. The germline V gene encodes CDR1 SGHRS and CDR2 YFSETQ. CDR3 in amino acids: CASSVPLTAGVGEQYF. For the CDR3, the DNA is TGCGCCAGCAGCGTGCCGCTAACGGCGGGAGTCGGCGAGCAGTACTTC. The whole variable domain, filled in from reference TRBV5-1 and TRBJ2-7, reads KAGVTQTPRYLIKTRGQQVTLSCSPISGHRSVSWYQQTPGQGLQFLFEYFSETQRNKGNFPGRFSGRQFSNSRSEMNVSTLELGDSALYLCASSVPLTAGVGEQYFGPGTRLTVT.

The V call is TRBV28, the J call TRBJ2-7, with D possibly matching TRBD2 (5 bases). V lost 6 bases, J lost 0 bases, and 15 bases lay in between. Germline V gene data show CDR1 as MDHEN and CDR2 as SYDVKM. This CDR3 has 15 amino acids. CDR3 amino acids: CASSPRGGPSYEQYF. CDR3 DNA sequence: TGTGCCAGCAGCCCCCGTGGCGGGCCCTCCTACGAGCAGTACTTC.

The CDR3 DNA sequence: TGTGCCAGCACTGGAGGACAGGCTGAAGCTTTCTTT. It specifies CASTGGQAEAFF. The chain recombines TRBV2 with TRBJ1-1, with 7 bases that match TRBD1. The CDR3 is made up of 12 amino acids. The ends lost 7 bases at V and 6 bases at J; junction bases unmatched: 5. CDR1 is SNHLY, CDR2 FYNNEI, per germline.

This clone was seen once. The J gene is TRBJ2-1, the V gene TRBV27, with D possibly called TRBD1 or TRBD2 (6 bases each). Trimming cost V 4 bases and J 3 bases, with 16 bases left between them. Germline V gene sequence: CDR1 MNHEY, CDR2 SMNVEV (reference sequence). This CDR3 is built from 16 residues. The CDR3 DNA is TGTGCCAGCAGTTGGGGGGCCCTGGGGGGCTACAATGAGCAGTTCTTC. Translation gives CASSWGALGGYNEQFF.

This rearrangement joins TRBV28 to TRBJ2-1; 7 bases map to TRBD2. CDR1 is MDHEN, CDR2 SYDVKM, per germline. Germline trimming cut 4 bases from V and 7 bases from J; bases unmatched to any gene: 7. The CDR3 totals 14 residues. The CDR3 here is CASSSAGTTNEQFF. The CDR3 coding sequence is TGTGCCAGCAGTTCGGCCGGGACTACTAATGAGCAGTTCTTC. The full variable domain, in which reference TRBV28 and TRBJ2-1 provide the parts outside the CDR3, is DVKVTQSSRYLVKRTGEKVFLECVQDMDHENMFWYRQDPGLGLRLIYFSYDVKMKEKGDIPEGYSVSREKKERFSLILESASTNQTSMYLCASSSAGTTNEQFFGPGTRLTVL.

The gene calls are TRBV10-3 and TRBJ2-1, with D tentatively TRBD2 (6 bases). From germline, CDR1 is ENHRY and CDR2 SYGVKD. The CDR3 has 15 amino acids. Trimming removed 6 bases at V and 1 base at J, with 13 bases between. The CDR3 DNA reads as TGTGCCATCAGCCCCACTAGCTATTCCTACAATGAGCAGTTCTTC. Its protein is CAISPTSYSYNEQFF.

This clone turned up a few times. The V and J genes are TRBV28 and TRBJ1-5; 7 positions agree with TRBD1. The CDR3 length is 18 residues. The ends lost 6 bases at V and 0 bases at J; junction bases unmatched: 14. CDR1 MDHEN and CDR2 SYDVKM come from the germline V gene. This chain's CDR3 is CASSEGQYNYPSNQPQHF. The CDR3 DNA reads TGTGCCAGCAGCGAGGGACAGTATAACTACCCTAGCAATCAGCCCCAGCATTTT. Full variable domain (remainder filled in from reference TRBV28 and TRBJ1-5): DVKVTQSSRYLVKRTGEKVFLECVQDMDHENMFWYRQDPGLGLRLIYFSYDVKMKEKGDIPEGYSVSREKKERFSLILESASTNQTSMYLCASSEGQYNYPSNQPQHFGDGTRLSIL.

On this clone itself: Other nucleotide sequences from this sample produce the same CDR3. This chain joins TRBV11-2 and TRBJ2-7; unclear D gene. The germline V and J ends were trimmed by 1 base and 0 bases, with 4 bases remaining between them. Germline CDR1 is SGHAT and CDR2 is FQNNGV. The CDR3 sequence is 13 residues long. The CDR3 protein is CASSLGSSYEQYF. The CDR3 coding sequence is TGTGCCAGCAGCTTAGGGAGCTCCTACGAGCAGTACTTC.

On this clone itself: Additional DNA sequences in this sample encode the identical CDR3. The rearrangement uses TRBV5-1 and TRBJ2-5; the D gene is possibly TRBD1 (5 bases). The V end lost 3 bases, the J end lost 5 bases, and 14 bases lay between the germline ends. Germline lookup yields CDR1 SGHRS and CDR2 YFSETQ. The length of the CDR3 is 14 residues. The CDR3 reads CASSSPGIQETQYF. The DNA of the CDR3 is TGCGCCAGCAGCTCCCCAGGGATACAGGAGACCCAGTACTTC.

As for this clone: One end of the junction varies from germline; a read error may be responsible. The CDR3 DNA is TGTGCCAGCAGCTCGGGCTCCCACGAGCAGTACTTC. As protein: CASSSGSHEQYF. The V call is TRBV5-6, the J call TRBJ2-7; D not resolved. Per germline, CDR1 SGHDT and CDR2 YYEEEE. The CDR3 sequence is 12 residues long.

The chain employs TRBV7-2 and TRBJ1-1, with 7 nucleotides matching TRBD1. Per germline, CDR1 SGHTA and CDR2 FQGNSA. With 5 bases clipped from V and 11 bases from J, the junction kept 14 bases outside the gene matches. This CDR3 spans 14 amino acids. The CDR3 DNA reads as TGTGCCAGCAGCCGTAACAGGGGAAGGACGAGGGCTTTCTTT. Translation gives CASSRNRGRTRAFF. The variable domain in full, with the rest retrieved from reference TRBV7-2 and TRBJ1-1, is GAGVSQSPSNKVTEKGKDVELRCDPISGHTALYWYRQSLGQGLEFLIYFQGNSAPDKSGLPSDRFSAERTGGSVSTLTIQRTQQEDSAVYLCASSRNRGRTRAFFGQGTRLTVV.

The gene calls are TRBV7-3 and TRBJ2-1, with 8 bases lining up with TRBD2. The trim removed 5 bases at V and 0 bases at J, leaving 3 bases unmatched. Looked up from germline, CDR1 is SGHTA and CDR2 is FQGTGA. The CDR3 sequence is 15 residues long. The DNA for the CDR3 is TGTGCCAGCAGCGTAGGACTAGCCTCCTACAATGAGCAGTTCTTC. Its translation: CASSVGLASYNEQFF.

The rearrangement joins TRBV11-2 to TRBJ2-4; TRBD2 is a possible D gene (6 bases). CDR1 and CDR2 from the germline V gene are SGHAT and FQNNGV. The V end lost 1 base, the J end lost 3 bases, and 13 bases lay between the germline ends. This CDR3 contains 16 residues. The CDR3 is CASSLVPLGGKNIQYF. CDR3 nucleotides: TGTGCCAGCAGCTTAGTCCCTCTGGGGGGCAAAAACATTCAGTACTTC.

This chain uses TRBV29-1 with TRBJ2-3, with TRBD1 identical over 9 bases. This CDR3 has 16 residues. Germline V CDR1 and CDR2: SQVTM, ANQGSEA. J lost 0 bases, V lost 7 bases, and 11 bases had no gene match. DNA of the CDR3: TGCAGCGGAAAGCGATCTGGGACAGGGAGCACAGATACGCAGTATTTT. This codes for CSGKRSGTGSTDTQYF.